This record concerns one T cell receptor (beta chain) sequence. Its antigen target is currently unknown. Base qualities are not provided; no much larger clone lies one nucleotide away. The record originates from a study of T cell repertoires in cytomegalovirus infection (dated by TCRdb to the late 2010s). For context, the study as a whole: The peptide stimulations were aimed at well-studied HLA-B-restricted epitopes as well as recently identified HLA-C-restricted CMV epitopes, whose presentation resists viral immunomodulation. Donor HLA type was relevant to the analysis, because carriage of CMV infection together with the matching HLA type was indicated by public TCR beta signatures. The investigation overall reported the following: In both this cohort and an independent cohort of a few hundred donors, the cumulative frequency of public TCR beta family members distinguished carriers of CMV infection plus the relevant HLA type. The ex vivo response was dominated by HLA-C-restricted CMV-specific TCR beta clonotypes, which also provided the single most frequent clonotype in two of eight donors.

The treatment or condition label, as the study defines it: in vitro stimulation with specific CMV peptide epitopes to enrich CMV-specific T cells. The germline V gene yields SQVTM for CDR1 and ANQGSEA for CDR2. Reading from cysteine to phenylalanine, the CDR3 counts 13 amino acids. Just CDR3 DNA is preserved here, 39 bases in frame from base 1. V is clipped by 3 bases and J by 2 bases, and the sequence between their germline boundaries is 7 bases long. For sequencing, an Illumina HiSeq 1500 was employed. TCRdb applied fastp at Q25 and MiXCR to the public reads, then kept only in-frame beta chains. Identical CDR3 proteins give one entry, which carries the most common genes and DNA. A total of 700,000 to 850,000 distinct CDR3 sequences appear in this sample, approximately 29% of them only once. The ten most abundant clones make up around 12% of the sample.

The sequence is built from TRBV29-1 and TRBJ2-2; a tentative D match to TRBD2 spans 6 bases. The specimen was cultured CD8+ T cells from PBMCs, collected from culture after CMV antigen stimulation. This TCR came from a human donor in good health (CMV status not recorded). Some clones in this sample may be carry-over from other donors' samples. The base sequence is TGCAGCGTTGAGGGACTTAACACCGGGGAGCTGTTTTTT. Protein translation: CSVEGLNTGELFF.